This T cell receptor (beta chain) stems from a study of cytomegalovirus exposure and HLA in healthy donors. With regard to this clone: Its antigen is currently unknown.

Primers for the PCR totalled 60 Vbeta and 13 Jbeta. Profiling relied on immunoSEQ multiplex PCR, and the TCRdb table lists in-frame clones only, not all of them. The sample holds about 67,000 clones. Points from the study as a whole: The study flagged approximately 180 TCR beta chains as cytomegalovirus-associated. It was likely that a cluster of highly shared sequence variants was a sequencing artifact. Among TCR sequences, most were rare, though some public TCRs appeared in many donors.

The CDR3 extends over 19 amino acids. The sequence was obtained from a man in his thirties or forties in good health and CMV-seropositive. Sequenced input: PBMCs. The chain combines TRBV12-2 with TRBJ1-5; the tabulated D call, TRBD1, remains unverified against the DNA. TRBV12-2 is a recognized pseudogene. In nucleotides, the CDR3 is TGTGCAAGTCGCTTAGTCCGGACAGGGGGTCTTAGGAGACGTCAGCCCCAGCATTTT. Protein: CASRLVRTGGLRRRQPQHF.